The 10 T cell receptor beta chains below come from one sample, sequenced in a study of vaccination and CD4 T cells after COVID-19. Researchers used the Oncomine TCR Beta short-read assay to sequence DNA from cultured CD4+ T cells. TCRdb redid the calling of the PCR reads with MiXCR, one entry per CDR3 protein. The sample shows about 12,000 distinct CDR3 sequences, approximately 60% of them seen only once. The treatment: roughly 10-day PBMC culture with coronavirus spike peptide pools or control peptides (ViraFEST assay). No antigens are known for them. Material: CD4+ T cells from blood, cultured in vitro, obtained before SARS-CoV-2 vaccination. The receptors here all came from a human donor who had recovered from COVID-19.

The DNA of the CDR3 is TGTGCCAGCAGTTACCGGCGAGCCGGGGAGCTGTTTTTT. The encoded protein is CASSYRRAGELFF. The chain employs TRBV6-5 and TRBJ2-2; D uncertain. Germline assignment: CDR1 MNHEY and CDR2 SVGAGI. V was shortened by 2 bases and J by 6 bases, with 7 bases between the two germline ends. The CDR3 sequence is 13 residues long.

The chain carries TRBV20-1 and TRBJ2-2; a weak D match, TRBD1 (6 bases). Germline V CDR1 and CDR2: DFQATT, SNEGSKA (reference sequence). The CDR3 is made up of 14 amino acids. V was shortened by 6 bases and J by 0 bases, with 11 bases between the two germline ends. CDR3 nucleotide sequence: TGCAGTGCCCCTAGGACAGCGAACACCGGGGAGCTGTTTTTT. Protein: CSAPRTANTGELFF.

This clonotype was observed a handful of times. The chain recombines TRBV20-1 with TRBJ2-7; the match to TRBD1 covers 7 bases. The length of the CDR3 is 13 residues. Trimming removed 5 bases from V and 6 bases from J; junction bases left unmatched: 10. CDR1 and CDR2 from the germline V gene are DFQATT and SNEGSKA (reference sequence). The CDR3 coding sequence is TGCAGTGCTTGGGAACGGACAGGTTTCGAGCAGTACTTC. Protein sequence: CSAWERTGFEQYF.

The J gene is TRBJ2-7, the V gene TRBV7-2; 8 nucleotides match TRBD2. The V gene's germline CDR1 is SGHTA and CDR2 FQGNSA. V shed 4 bases, J shed 7 bases, and the junction held 9 bases outside the gene matches. This CDR3 has 14 amino acids. The DNA for the CDR3 is TGTGCCAGCAGCTCAAGCGGGGGAGATAGGGAGCAGTACTTC. As protein: CASSSSGGDREQYF.

The chain links TRBV20-1 to TRBJ2-1; D is perhaps TRBD1 or TRBD2 (5 bases each). Trimming took 0 bases from V and 0 from J, leaving 15 bases between them. Germline assignment: CDR1 DFQATT and CDR2 SNEGSKA (reference sequence). The CDR3 has 17 residues. The DNA for the CDR3 is TGCAGTGCTAGAGATACGGGGCGAGGGGCCTCCTACAATGAGCAGTTCTTC. Protein product: CSARDTGRGASYNEQFF.

This clonotype was recorded a few times. The chain couples TRBV24-1 to TRBJ2-3, with TRBD1 as a possible D gene (6 bases). Germline loops: CDR1 KGHDR, CDR2 SFDVKD. The CDR3 has 14 amino acids. The V gene lost 10 bases and the J gene lost 2 bases, with 15 bases spanning the gap. CDR3 amino acids: CATKTGSHTDTQYF. CDR3 DNA: TGTGCCACAAAAACAGGGTCCCACACAGATACGCAGTATTTT.

The chain joins TRBV11-3 to TRBJ1-2, with no clear D. The CDR3 has 12 amino acids. Germline CDR1 is SGHNT and CDR2 is YENEEA. The V end lost 3 bases, the J end lost 7 bases, and 9 bases lay between the germline ends. The CDR3 is CASSFWEGGYTF. CDR3 DNA: TGTGCCAGCAGCTTTTGGGAAGGTGGCTACACCTTC.

V and J are TRBV7-2 and TRBJ1-2; possible D gene TRBD1, 6 bases. The CDR3 contains 13 residues. The V and J ends lost 4 bases and 5 bases respectively, with 11 bases between them. Germline CDR1 is SGHTA and CDR2 is FQGNSA. The DNA for the CDR3 is TGTGCCAGCAGCTCCACAGGGATTTATGGCTACACCTTC. This gives the protein CASSSTGIYGYTF.

A few counts support this clonotype. The chain recombines TRBV7-9 with TRBJ2-5; 9 bases are a match to TRBD2. Germline CDR1 is SEHNR and CDR2 is FQNEAQ (reference sequence). The CDR3 covers 13 residues. Trimming cost V 6 bases and J 4 bases; bases outside gene matches: 3. This CDR3 reads CASRTTSGETQYF. CDR3 sequence (DNA): TGTGCCAGCAGGACGACTAGCGGAGAGACCCAGTACTTC.

This clonotype was detected a few times. In DNA form, the CDR3 reads TGTGCCAGCAGCTTAGCCGGGCAGGGGGGGAGCGGCTATGGCTACACCTTC. Protein: CASSLAGQGGSGYGYTF. The rearrangement links TRBV7-2 to TRBJ1-2; 7 nucleotides match TRBD1. Germline V lookup: CDR1 SGHTA, CDR2 FQGNSA. This CDR3 is 17 amino acids long. The ends lost 0 bases at V and 4 bases at J; junction bases unmatched: 11.